The present entry profiles one T cell receptor beta chain with its context. What this receptor recognizes is not known. It has no much larger one-base neighbor in the sample; base qualities were not kept. The CDR3, from cysteine to phenylalanine, totals 17 residues. Only the CDR3 DNA is retained, 51 bases long and in frame from the first base. This sample is part of a study of siplizumab effects on memory and regulatory T cells (dated by TCRdb to about 2019). Study-level background: The study examined how the anti-CD2 antibody siplizumab affects alloreactive T-cell subsets in allogeneic mixed lymphocyte reactions built from human PBMCs.

Here is what the overall study found, with its caveats: Among mappable alloreactive CD4+ clones, an average Treg-derived fraction of over 60% was observed with siplizumab, compared with 26.9% in control reactions. Whether proliferating Tregs from siplizumab cultures were suppressive was not functionally confirmed. Roughly 80-97% of proliferating CD4+ or CD8+ clones could not be assigned a naive or memory phenotype. Siplizumab significantly lowered the cumulative frequency of alloreactive sequences that could be traced to unstimulated CD4+ memory T cells. Because sequences at frequencies below about 10^-5 were poorly captured, only a minor fraction of alloreactive clones could be mapped back to unstimulated subsets. Unstimulated naive T cells appeared to be more diverse than memory T cells, and naive cells seemed to make a substantial contribution to the alloresponse.

TCRbeta CDR3 sequencing was performed on sorted unstimulated T cells and on proliferating T cells recovered from mixed lymphocyte reactions. Fresh whole blood from about 11 HLA-typed healthy donors was used as the source from which PBMCs were isolated. To map where alloreactive clones came from, CD4+ non-regulatory T cells in the unstimulated state were FACS-sorted. The library was generated by the immunoSEQ multiplex PCR assay. Roughly 10^5 TCR templates per sample were assayed on the deep sequencing platform. Genomic DNA extracted from sorted T cells was used for TCRbeta CDR3 sequencing. From the authors' description of their analysis: Clonal analysis of TCRbeta CDR3 data was done in the R programming language. Alloreactive CD4+ and CD8+ clones were identified by comparing unstimulated samples to CFSE-low samples taken after the reaction. Regulatory or non-regulatory origin of alloreactive CD4+ clones was assigned by matching sequences to the sorted unstimulated Treg and non-Treg repertoires. Here the immuneACCESS table is served through TCRdb, limited to in-frame sequences with V and J called. Missing clones are a known gap in these copies; in checked studies unresolved V genes cover under half, and the rest lacks a known reason. The V and J calls and clone size come from that table; D and trimming were worked out from the DNA. The table for this sample lists around 120,000 clones; roughly 94% of them were counted only once. Under 2% of the sample lies in the top ten.

This receptor was taken from a human donor in good health. The rearrangement joined TRBV21-1 to TRBJ2-7; no check of the table's D call, TRBD2, against the DNA was made. TRBV21-1 is a pseudogene segment. Sequences were obtained from non-Treg CD4+ T cells sorted from blood. According to the study, the label for this sample's cell subset or site signals: FACS-sorted unstimulated CD4+ non-regulatory T cells. The bases are TGTGCCAGCAGCACCCGGGGGGGGGTAAGCGGGAGTTACGAGCAGTACTTC. Translated, it reads CASSTRGGVSGSYEQYF.